What follows is one TCR beta chain and its context. The CDR3 contains 16 residues. V trimming: 0 bases; J trimming: 2 bases; junction bases outside the gene matches: 4. Germline CDR1 SGDLS, CDR2 YYNGEE. Treatment in this sample: preoperative locoregional IRX-2 cytokine immunotherapy. This phase Ib study tested locoregional IRX-2 cytokine immunotherapy given before surgery. Sequencing was performed with immunoSEQ multiplex PCR; in TCRdb, only in-frame clones are kept and a portion is missing. The repertoire includes some 30,000 clones, 75% to 90% of them detected once, and roughly 2.5% sits in the top ten. This specimen belongs to a study of preoperative IRX-2 immunotherapy in early breast cancer.

The chain joins TRBV9 to TRBJ1-3, with 8 bases aligning to TRBD1. The clonotype originates from a human donor with breast cancer. The material sequenced was lymph node tissue, taken from a patient treated with IRX-2 immunotherapy. The CDR3 loop reads CASSVDGQGTGNTIYF. The CDR3 region has the DNA TGTGCCAGCAGCGTAGACGGACAGGGTACTGGAAACACCATATATTTT.